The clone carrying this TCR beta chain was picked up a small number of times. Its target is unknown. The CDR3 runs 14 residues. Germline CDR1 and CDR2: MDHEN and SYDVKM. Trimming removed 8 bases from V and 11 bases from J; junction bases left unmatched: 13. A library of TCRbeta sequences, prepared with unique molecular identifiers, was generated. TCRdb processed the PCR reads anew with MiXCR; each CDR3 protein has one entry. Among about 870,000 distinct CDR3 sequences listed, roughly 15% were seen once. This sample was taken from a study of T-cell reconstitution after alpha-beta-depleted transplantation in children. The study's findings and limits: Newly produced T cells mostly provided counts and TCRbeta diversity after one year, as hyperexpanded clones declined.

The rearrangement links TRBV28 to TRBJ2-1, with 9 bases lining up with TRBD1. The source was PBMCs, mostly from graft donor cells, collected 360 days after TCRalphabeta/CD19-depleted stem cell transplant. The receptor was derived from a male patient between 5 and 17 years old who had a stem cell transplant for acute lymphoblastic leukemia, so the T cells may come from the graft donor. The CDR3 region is CASVQPGQGSKQFF. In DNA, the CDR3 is TGTGCCAGCGTACAGCCGGGACAGGGATCGAAGCAGTTCTTC.